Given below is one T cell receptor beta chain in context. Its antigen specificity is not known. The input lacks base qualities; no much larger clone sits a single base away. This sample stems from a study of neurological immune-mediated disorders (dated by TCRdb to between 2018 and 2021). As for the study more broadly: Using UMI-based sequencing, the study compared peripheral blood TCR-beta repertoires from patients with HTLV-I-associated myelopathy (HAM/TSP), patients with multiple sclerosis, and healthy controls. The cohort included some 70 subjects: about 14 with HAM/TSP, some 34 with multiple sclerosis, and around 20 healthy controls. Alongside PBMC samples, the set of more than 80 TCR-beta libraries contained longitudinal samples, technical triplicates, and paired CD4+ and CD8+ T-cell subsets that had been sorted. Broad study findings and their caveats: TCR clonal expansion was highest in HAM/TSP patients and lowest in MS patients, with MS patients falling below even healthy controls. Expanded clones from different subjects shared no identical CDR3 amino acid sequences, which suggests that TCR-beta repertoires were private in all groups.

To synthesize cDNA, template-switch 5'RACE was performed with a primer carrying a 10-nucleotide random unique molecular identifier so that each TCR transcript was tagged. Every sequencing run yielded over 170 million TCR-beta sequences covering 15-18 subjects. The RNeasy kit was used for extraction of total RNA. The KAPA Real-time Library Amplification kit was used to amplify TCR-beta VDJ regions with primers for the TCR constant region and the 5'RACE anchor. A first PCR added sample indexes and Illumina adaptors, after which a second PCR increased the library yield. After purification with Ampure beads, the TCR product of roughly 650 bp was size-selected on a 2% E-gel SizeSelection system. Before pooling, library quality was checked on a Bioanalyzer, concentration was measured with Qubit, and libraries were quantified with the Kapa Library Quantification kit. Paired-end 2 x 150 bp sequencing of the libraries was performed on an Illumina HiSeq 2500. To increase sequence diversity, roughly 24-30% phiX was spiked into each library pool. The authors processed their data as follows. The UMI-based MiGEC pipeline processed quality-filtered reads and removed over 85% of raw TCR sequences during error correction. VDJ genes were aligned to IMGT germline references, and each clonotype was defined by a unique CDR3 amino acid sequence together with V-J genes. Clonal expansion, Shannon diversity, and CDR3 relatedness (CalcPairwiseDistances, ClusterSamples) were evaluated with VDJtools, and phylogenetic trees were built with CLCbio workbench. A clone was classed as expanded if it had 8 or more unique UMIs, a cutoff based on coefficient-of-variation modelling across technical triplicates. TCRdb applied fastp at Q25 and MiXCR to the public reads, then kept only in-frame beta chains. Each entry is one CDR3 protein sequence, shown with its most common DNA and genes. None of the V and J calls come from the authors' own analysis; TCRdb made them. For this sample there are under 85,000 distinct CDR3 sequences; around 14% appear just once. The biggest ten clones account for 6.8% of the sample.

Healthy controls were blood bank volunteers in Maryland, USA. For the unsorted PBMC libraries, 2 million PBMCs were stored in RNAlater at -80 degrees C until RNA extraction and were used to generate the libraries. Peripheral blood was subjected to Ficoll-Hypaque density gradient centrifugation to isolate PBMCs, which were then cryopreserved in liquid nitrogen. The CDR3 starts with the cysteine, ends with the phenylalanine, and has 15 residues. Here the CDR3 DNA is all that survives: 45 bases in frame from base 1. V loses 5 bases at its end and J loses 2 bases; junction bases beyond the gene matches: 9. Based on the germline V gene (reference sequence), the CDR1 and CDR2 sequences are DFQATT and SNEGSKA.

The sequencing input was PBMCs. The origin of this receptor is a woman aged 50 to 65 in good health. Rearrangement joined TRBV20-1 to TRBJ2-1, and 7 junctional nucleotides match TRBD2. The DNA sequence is TGCAGTGCTTCAAGTAGCGGGTACACCTACAATGAGCAGTTCTTC. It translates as CSASSSGYTYNEQFF.